The 30 T cell receptor beta chains given below trace back to one sample, sequenced in a study of shared clonotypes between healthy human individuals. Measured with immunoSEQ multiplex PCR; TCRdb has only the in-frame clones, and not every one. The table lists almost 750,000 clones, 55% to 75% of them singletons. Sequences were obtained from memory CD4+ T cells sorted from blood. Subset noted: CD45RA-negative fraction. These receptors all stem from a woman aged 25 to 39 in good health.

The rearrangement joins TRBV6-1 to TRBJ1-4; a possible D gene is TRBD1 (5 bases). CDR3 size: 18 residues. Germline CDR1 MNHNS, CDR2 SASEGT. The ends were cut back, 2 bases at V and 2 bases at J, with 18 bases in the middle. CDR3 sequence reads: CASSERFWQGVTNEKLFF. For the CDR3, the DNA is TGTGCCAGCAGTGAAAGGTTCTGGCAGGGAGTGACTAATGAAAAACTGTTTTTT.

The chain uses TRBV19 and TRBJ2-1; 10 positions agree with TRBD1. V lost 6 bases, J lost 5 bases, and 7 bases stayed unmatched. Germline CDR1 and CDR2: LNHDA and SQIVND (reference sequence). The CDR3 is 15 amino acids. The CDR3 protein is CASRPTGGSHNEQFF. The CDR3, as DNA: TGTGCCAGTAGACCGACAGGGGGCAGCCACAATGAGCAGTTCTTC.

This sequence joins TRBV5-4 and TRBJ2-1, with a tentative D call TRBD1 (6 bases). Trimming shortened V by 0 bases and J by 3 bases, and 7 bases separated the two germline ends. Germline CDR1 SGHNT, CDR2 YYREEE (reference sequence). This CDR3 region has 14 residues. The CDR3 region has the DNA TGTGCCAGCAGCTTGGCGGGACACTACAATGAGCAGTTCTTC. This encodes CASSLAGHYNEQFF.

This clone was seen a handful of times. The rearrangement joins TRBV7-2 to TRBJ2-2; D may match TRBD1 or TRBD2 (7 bases each). CDR1 SGHTA and CDR2 FQGNSA come from the germline V gene. The CDR3 is 14 amino acids. The ends were cut back, 5 bases at V and 5 bases at J, with 12 bases in the middle. DNA for the CDR3: TGTGCCAGCAGCCCCAGGGGGGGTACCGGGGAGCTGTTTTTT. It encodes CASSPRGGTGELFF.

Comment on this clone: Other DNA sequences of this sample code for an identical CDR3. The chain links TRBV9 to TRBJ2-1; no firm D call. This CDR3 spans 13 amino acids. CDR1 is SGDLS and CDR2 is YYNGEE in the germline V gene. V shed 0 bases and J shed 2 bases, with 3 bases lying between them. CDR3 nucleotide sequence: TGTGCCAGCAGCGTAGGTGCCTACAATGAGCAGTTCTTC. Its translation: CASSVGAYNEQFF. Complete variable domain (other parts from reference TRBV9 and TRBJ2-1): DSGVTQTPKHLITATGQRVTLRCSPRSGDLSVYWYQQSLDQGLQFLIQYYNGEERAKGNILERFSAQQFPDLHSELNLSSLELGDSALYFCASSVGAYNEQFFGPGTRLTVL.

The CDR3 DNA reads as TGTGCCAGCAGTTCAGTTAGCGGGAGCGGTGGAGATACGCAGTATTTT. Translated, it gives CASSSVSGSGGDTQYF. The rearrangement uses TRBV28 and TRBJ2-3; 9 positions match TRBD2. The CDR3 has 16 amino acids. The V segment lost 4 bases and the J segment 5 bases; nucleotides outside the gene matches: 10. Looked up from germline, CDR1 is MDHEN and CDR2 is SYDVKM.

Remarks on this clone: This specimen includes other DNA sequences encoding the same CDR3. The rearrangement uses TRBV19 and TRBJ2-7, with D perhaps given as TRBD1 or TRBD2 (5 bases each). Looked up from germline, CDR1 is LNHDA and CDR2 is SQIVND (reference sequence). The CDR3 extends over 12 amino acids. The V and J ends lost 1 base and 6 bases respectively, with 7 bases between them. The CDR3 region is CASSIAGTEQYF. The CDR3 coding sequence is TGTGCCAGTAGTATAGCGGGGACCGAGCAGTACTTC. The full variable domain, completed using reference TRBV19 and TRBJ2-7, is DGGITQSPKYLFRKEGQNVTLSCEQNLNHDAMYWYRQDPGQGLRLIYYSQIVNDFQKGDIAEGYSVSREKKESFPLTVTSAQKNPTAFYLCASSIAGTEQYFGPGTRLTVT.

The genes are TRBV19 and TRBJ2-2; D is ambiguous. CDR3 length: 14 amino acids. Trimming took 7 bases from V and 0 from J, leaving 9 bases between them. The V gene's germline CDR1 is LNHDA and CDR2 SQIVND (reference sequence). CDR3 bases: TGTGCCAGTATAGGGAAGACGAACACCGGGGAGCTGTTTTTT. Its protein is CASIGKTNTGELFF.

The chain joins TRBV5-4 to TRBJ2-1, with no clear D. Germline V lookup: CDR1 SGHNT, CDR2 YYREEE (reference sequence). CDR3 size: 11 residues. V was pared by 1 base and J by 7 bases, with 3 bases between. The CDR3 DNA is TGTGCCAGCAGCTTGCAAAATGAGCAGTTCTTC. Encoded protein: CASSLQNEQFF.

The J gene is TRBJ2-7, the V gene TRBV28, with 9 nucleotides matching TRBD1. V lost 2 bases and J lost 2; bases outside the gene matches: 10. This CDR3 spans 17 amino acids. Germline CDR1 MDHEN, CDR2 SYDVKM. Written as DNA, the CDR3 is TGTGCCAGCAGTTTAGGATCAACAGGGGGCGCTCCCTACGAGCAGTACTTC. Residues: CASSLGSTGGAPYEQYF.

V usage is TRBV10-3 and J usage is TRBJ2-5, with a possible D match to TRBD2 (5 bases). Germline-derived CDR1 and CDR2 are ENHRY and SYGVKD. With 5 bases removed from V and 5 bases from J, the gap between germline ends came to 9 bases. This CDR3 has 12 amino acids. The CDR3 here is CAISRGEETQYF. The CDR3 DNA reads TGTGCCATCAGTCGGGGAGAGGAGACCCAGTACTTC.

The CDR3 sequence: CASSQTAGNQPQHF. DNA for the CDR3: TGTGCCAGCAGTCAGACGGCTGGCAATCAGCCCCAGCATTTT. V usage is TRBV28 and J usage is TRBJ1-5; D is unresolved. Per the germline V gene, CDR1 is MDHEN and CDR2 is SYDVKM. Between the trimmed V and J ends, which lost 5 bases and 2 bases, there was a span of 10 bases. This CDR3 has 14 residues.

This clone was seen only a few times. The chain recombines TRBV10-1 with TRBJ2-1, with 10 bases that match TRBD2. CDR3 length: 16 amino acids. The trim removed 2 bases at V and 8 bases at J, leaving 9 bases unmatched. CDR1 and CDR2 from the germline V gene are WNHNN and SYGVQD (reference sequence). Here the CDR3 reads CASSEGSSGSGDEQFF. CDR3 nucleotide sequence: TGCGCCAGCAGTGAGGGGTCTAGCGGGAGCGGGGATGAGCAGTTCTTC.

The chain recombines TRBV7-9 with TRBJ2-3; D is possibly TRBD2 (6 bases). The V gene lost 5 bases and the J gene lost 0 bases, with 12 bases spanning the gap. Germline CDR1 and CDR2: SEHNR and FQNEAQ (reference sequence). This CDR3 spans 15 amino acids. The CDR3 DNA follows: TGTGCCAGCAGCACGGCGGGGCTGAGCACAGATACGCAGTATTTT. Residues: CASSTAGLSTDTQYF.

This clone turned up a few times. The chain joins TRBV4-1 to TRBJ2-7, with 13 bases aligning to TRBD2. The V segment lost 4 bases and the J segment 2 bases; nucleotides outside the gene matches: 5. The germline CDR1 and CDR2 sequences are MGHRA and YSYEKL. The CDR3 is 16 amino acids. CDR3 nucleotides: TGCGCCAGCAGCCCTAGACTAGCGGGAGGCACCTACGAGCAGTACTTC. It yields the protein CASSPRLAGGTYEQYF.

As regards this clone: The sample carries other DNA sequences with the same CDR3. V and J are TRBV5-1 and TRBJ1-4; 9 bases fit TRBD1. The CDR3 contains 15 residues. V was clipped by 0 bases and J by 8 bases; unmatched bases: 5. Germline lookup yields CDR1 SGHRS and CDR2 YFSETQ. This CDR3 is CASSLGDRDSEKLFF. The CDR3 DNA reads as TGCGCCAGCAGCTTGGGGGACAGGGACAGCGAAAAACTGTTTTTT.

The chain links TRBV6-6 to TRBJ2-4; 7 nucleotides align to TRBD1. V shed 4 bases, J shed 2 bases, and the junction held 5 bases outside the gene matches. The germline CDR1 and CDR2 sequences are MNHNY and SVGAGI (reference sequence). CDR3 length equals 15 residues. DNA of the CDR3: TGTGCCAGCAGTTCCCAGGGGGACCCCAAAAACATTCAGTACTTC. Protein product: CASSSQGDPKNIQYF.

This clone occurred a few times. The V and J genes are TRBV27 and TRBJ2-7; possibly TRBD2 for D (5 bases). Germline V gene data show CDR1 as MNHEY and CDR2 as SMNVEV (reference sequence). Trimming cost V 0 bases and J 5 bases, with 14 bases left between them. This CDR3 contains 15 residues. CDR3 DNA sequence: TGTGCCAGCAGTTTATCAGGACTGGCAAACAACGAGCAGTACTTC. Its protein is CASSLSGLANNEQYF.

As DNA, the CDR3 is TGTGCCTGGAGTCACCCAGGACTCGGCTCCTACGAGCAGTACTTC. This sequence encodes CAWSHPGLGSYEQYF. The V call is TRBV30, the J call TRBJ2-5, with D possibly being TRBD2 (5 bases). Near its end, the DNA agrees better with TRBJ2-7, so the J call may be wrong. Germline CDR1 GTSNPN, CDR2 SVGIG (reference sequence). CDR3 length equals 15 residues.

This rearrangement joins TRBV29-1 to TRBJ1-3, with D unclear. Germline-derived CDR1 and CDR2 are SQVTM and ANQGSEA. Trimming left V 6 bases short and J 3 bases short, with 12 bases between. The length of the CDR3 is 13 residues. In DNA form, the CDR3 reads TGCAGCGTGAGGGCTGCTGGTGGAAACACCATATATTTT. Amino acids: CSVRAAGGNTIYF.

This sequence joins TRBV6-4 and TRBJ2-7; TRBD1 aligns across 11 bases. CDR3 length: 15 residues. Germline assignment: CDR1 MRHNA and CDR2 SNTAGT. With 3 bases clipped from V and 0 bases from J, the junction kept 1 base outside the gene matches. This CDR3 reads CASSEGQGGSYEQYF. The CDR3 coding sequence is TGTGCCAGCAGTGAGGGACAGGGGGGCTCCTACGAGCAGTACTTC.

This rearrangement joins TRBV6-6 to TRBJ2-7; 7 bases map to TRBD1. J gave up 5 bases and V 3 bases, and 10 bases lay outside the gene matches. The CDR3 is 15 residues long. Per germline, CDR1 MNHNY and CDR2 SVGAGI (reference sequence). CDR3 bases: TGTGCCAGCAGTTATCCACCGTACAGGGGCCACGAGCAGTACTTC. Its protein product is CASSYPPYRGHEQYF.

V gene TRBV5-6 combines with J gene TRBJ2-6; D is perhaps TRBD1 (6 bases). This CDR3 spans 16 amino acids. Looked up from germline, CDR1 is SGHDT and CDR2 is YYEEEE. Trimming cost V 3 bases and J 4 bases, with 14 bases left between them. The CDR3 loop is CASSWNMGAGANVLTF. The CDR3 coding sequence is TGTGCCAGCAGCTGGAATATGGGGGCCGGGGCCAACGTCCTGACTTTC. The full variable domain, in which reference TRBV5-6 and TRBJ2-6 provide the parts outside the CDR3, is DAGVTQSPTHLIKTRGQQVTLRCSPKSGHDTVSWYQQALGQGPQFIFQYYEEEERQRGNFPDRFSGHQFPNYSSELNVNALLLGDSALYLCASSWNMGAGANVLTFGAGSRLTVL.

The V gene is TRBV11-3, the J gene TRBJ2-7; 14 nucleotides line up with TRBD2. The CDR3 sequence is 14 residues long. V was pared by 5 bases and J by 8 bases, with 5 bases of the junction left unmatched. Germline lookup yields CDR1 SGHNT and CDR2 YENEEA. CDR3 sequence: CASSRGTSGGKQYF. The CDR3 nucleotides are TGTGCCAGCAGCCGCGGGACTAGCGGGGGAAAGCAGTACTTC. Supplemented by reference TRBV11-3 and TRBJ2-7, the full variable domain reads EAGVVQSPRYKIIEKKQPVAFWCNPISGHNTLYWYLQNLGQGPELLIRYENEEAVDDSQLPKDRFSAERLKGVDSTLKIQPAELGDSAVYLCASSRGTSGGKQYFGPGTRLTVT.

The chain joins TRBV2 to TRBJ1-2; 7 positions agree with TRBD1. Germline-derived CDR1 and CDR2 are SNHLY and FYNNEI. The CDR3 spans 13 residues. The V and J ends lost 3 bases and 4 bases, in that order; junction bases with no gene match: 2. In DNA form, the CDR3 reads TGTGCCAGCAGTGAGGGACAGTTCTATGGCTACACCTTC. Translation: CASSEGQFYGYTF.

This clone was recorded a few times. Within the sample, other DNA sequences also encode this same CDR3. The chain couples TRBV15 to TRBJ2-1, with unresolved D. The CDR3 extends over 12 amino acids. V was pared by 0 bases and J by 10 bases, with 7 bases between. The V gene's germline CDR1 is LNHNV and CDR2 YYDKDF (reference sequence). The CDR3: CATSREVGEQFF. CDR3 sequence (DNA): TGTGCCACCAGCAGAGAAGTCGGGGAGCAGTTCTTC.

CDR3 sequence reads: CASRPRSNEKLFF. The CDR3 DNA sequence: TGTGCCAGTAGACCGAGGAGTAATGAAAAACTGTTTTTT. The chain is built from TRBV19 and TRBJ1-4; D gene uncertain. CDR3 length: 13 amino acids. CDR1 and CDR2 (germline): LNHDA, SQIVND (reference sequence). V was trimmed by 6 bases and J by 4 bases, leaving 9 bases between them.

The V gene is TRBV28, the J gene TRBJ1-1, with D maybe TRBD1 (5 bases). The germline V gene has CDR1 MDHEN and CDR2 SYDVKM. The CDR3 has 13 residues. The germline V and J ends were trimmed by 7 bases and 2 bases, with 11 bases remaining between them. This CDR3 reads CASITGSNTEAFF. In DNA, the CDR3 is TGTGCCAGCATTACAGGCTCAAACACTGAAGCTTTCTTT. Using reference TRBV28 and TRBJ1-1 for the parts outside the CDR3, the full variable domain is DVKVTQSSRYLVKRTGEKVFLECVQDMDHENMFWYRQDPGLGLRLIYFSYDVKMKEKGDIPEGYSVSREKKERFSLILESASTNQTSMYLCASITGSNTEAFFGQGTRLTVV.

The chain joins TRBV7-9 to TRBJ2-3, with 7 bases that match TRBD1. The CDR3 is 14 residues long. The J segment lost 2 bases and the V segment lost 2 bases, leaving 1 base of the junction unmatched. Germline lookup yields CDR1 SEHNR and CDR2 FQNEAQ (reference sequence). CDR3 in amino acids: CASSLTGDTDTQYF. For the CDR3, the DNA is TGTGCCAGCAGCTTAACAGGGGACACAGATACGCAGTATTTT.

This chain connects TRBV6-5 to TRBJ2-7, with no clear D. CDR3 size: 13 residues. Deletions cut 8 bases from V and 0 bases from J, with 11 bases between. The germline V gene encodes CDR1 MNHEY and CDR2 SVGAGI. The CDR3 here is CASALKVSYEQYF. The CDR3 DNA reads as TGTGCCAGCGCGTTGAAGGTCTCCTACGAGCAGTACTTC.